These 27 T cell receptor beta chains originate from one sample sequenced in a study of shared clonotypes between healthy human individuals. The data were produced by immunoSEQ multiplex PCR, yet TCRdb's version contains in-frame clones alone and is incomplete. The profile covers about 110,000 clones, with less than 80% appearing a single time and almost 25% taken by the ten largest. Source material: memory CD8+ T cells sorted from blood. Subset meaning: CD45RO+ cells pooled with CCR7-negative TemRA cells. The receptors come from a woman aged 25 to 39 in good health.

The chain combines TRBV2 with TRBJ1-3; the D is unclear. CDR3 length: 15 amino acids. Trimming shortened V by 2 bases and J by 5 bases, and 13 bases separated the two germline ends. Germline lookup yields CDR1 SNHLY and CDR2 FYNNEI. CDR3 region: CASSEWWGVRNTIYF. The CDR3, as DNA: TGTGCCAGCAGTGAATGGTGGGGAGTAAGAAACACCATATATTTT. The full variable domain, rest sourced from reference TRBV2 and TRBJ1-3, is EPEVTQTPSHQVTQMGQEVILRCVPISNHLYFYWYRQILGQKVEFLVSFYNNEISEKSEIFDDQFSVERPDGSNFTLKIRSTKLEDSAMYFCASSEWWGVRNTIYFGEGSWLTVV.

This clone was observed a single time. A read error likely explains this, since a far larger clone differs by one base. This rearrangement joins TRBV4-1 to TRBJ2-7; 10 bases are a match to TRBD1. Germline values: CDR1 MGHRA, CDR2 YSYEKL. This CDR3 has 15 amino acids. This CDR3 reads CTSSHGQGEGYEQYF. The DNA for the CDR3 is TGCACCAGCAGCCATGGACAGGGGGAGGGTTACGAGCAGTACTTC.

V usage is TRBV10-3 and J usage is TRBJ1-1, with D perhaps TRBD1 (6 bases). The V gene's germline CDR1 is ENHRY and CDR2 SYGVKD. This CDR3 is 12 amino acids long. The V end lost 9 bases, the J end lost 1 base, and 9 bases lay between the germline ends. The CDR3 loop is CAMGHSNTEAFF. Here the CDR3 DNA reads TGTGCCATGGGACATTCGAACACTGAAGCTTTCTTT.

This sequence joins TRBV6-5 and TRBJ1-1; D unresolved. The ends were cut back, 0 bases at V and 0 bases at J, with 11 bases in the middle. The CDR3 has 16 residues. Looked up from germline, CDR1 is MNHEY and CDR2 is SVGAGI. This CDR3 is CASSYSLPILNTEAFF. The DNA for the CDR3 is TGTGCCAGCAGTTACTCGTTACCGATACTGAACACTGAAGCTTTCTTT.

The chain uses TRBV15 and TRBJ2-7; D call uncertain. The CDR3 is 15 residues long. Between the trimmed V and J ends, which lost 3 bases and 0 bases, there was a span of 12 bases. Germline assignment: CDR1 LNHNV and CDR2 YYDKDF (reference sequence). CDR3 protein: CATSSFKSRSYEQYF. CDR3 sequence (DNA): TGTGCCACCAGCAGTTTTAAAAGTCGCTCCTACGAGCAGTACTTC.

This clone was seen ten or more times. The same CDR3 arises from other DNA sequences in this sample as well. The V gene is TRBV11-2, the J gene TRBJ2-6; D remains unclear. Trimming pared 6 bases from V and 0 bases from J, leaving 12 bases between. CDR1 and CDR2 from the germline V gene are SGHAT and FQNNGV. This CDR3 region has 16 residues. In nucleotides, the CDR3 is TGTGCCAGCAGACCGACGGCGACCTCTGGGGCCAACGTCCTGACTTTC. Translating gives CASRPTATSGANVLTF.

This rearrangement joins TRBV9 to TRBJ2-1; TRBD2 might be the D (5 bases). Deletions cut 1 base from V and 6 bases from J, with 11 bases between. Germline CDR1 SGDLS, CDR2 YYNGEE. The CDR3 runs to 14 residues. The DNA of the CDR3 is TGTGCCAGCAGCGTATCGGTGGGGAGCAATGAGCAGTTCTTC. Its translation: CASSVSVGSNEQFF.

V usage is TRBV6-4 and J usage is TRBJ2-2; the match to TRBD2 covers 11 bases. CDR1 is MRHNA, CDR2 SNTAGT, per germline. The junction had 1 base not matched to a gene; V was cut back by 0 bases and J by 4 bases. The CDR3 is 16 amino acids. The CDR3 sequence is CASSDSTSGSTGELFF. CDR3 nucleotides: TGTGCCAGCAGTGACTCTACTAGCGGGAGCACCGGGGAGCTGTTTTTT.

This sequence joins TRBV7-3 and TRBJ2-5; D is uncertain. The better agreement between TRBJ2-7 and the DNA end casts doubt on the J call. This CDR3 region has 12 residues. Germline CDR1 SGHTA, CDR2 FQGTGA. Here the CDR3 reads CASSLVTYEQYF. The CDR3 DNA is TGTGCCAGCAGCTTAGTCACCTACGAGCAGTACTTC.

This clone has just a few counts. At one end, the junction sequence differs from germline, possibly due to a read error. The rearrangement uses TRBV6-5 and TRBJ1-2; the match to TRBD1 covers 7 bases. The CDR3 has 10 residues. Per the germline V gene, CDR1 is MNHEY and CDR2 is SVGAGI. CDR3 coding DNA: TGTGCCAGCAGAGCACAGGGGACGCCCTTC. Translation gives CASRAQGTPF.

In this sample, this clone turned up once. The CDR3 DNA reads as TGTGCCACGAAACCACCGACAGGCATGGGAGAAAAACTGTTTTTT. Its translation is CATKPPTGMGEKLFF. V and J are TRBV6-4 and TRBJ1-4, with D maybe TRBD1 (6 bases). The CDR3 is 15 amino acids. Trimming removed 10 bases from V and 8 bases from J, with 23 bases in between. Germline V gene lookup returns CDR1 MRHNA and CDR2 SNTAGT.

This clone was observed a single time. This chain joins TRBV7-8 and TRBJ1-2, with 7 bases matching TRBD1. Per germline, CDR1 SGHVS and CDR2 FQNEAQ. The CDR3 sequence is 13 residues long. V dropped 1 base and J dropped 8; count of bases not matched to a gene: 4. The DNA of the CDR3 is TGTGCCAGCAGCTTAGGGACCAGGGGGGGCTACACCTTC. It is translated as CASSLGTRGGYTF.

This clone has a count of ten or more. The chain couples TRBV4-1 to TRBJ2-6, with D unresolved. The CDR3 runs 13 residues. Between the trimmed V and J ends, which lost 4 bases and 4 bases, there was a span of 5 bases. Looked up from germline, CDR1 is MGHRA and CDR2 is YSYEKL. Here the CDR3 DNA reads TGCGCCAGCAGCCTCCCAGGGGCCAACGTCCTGACTTTC. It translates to CASSLPGANVLTF.

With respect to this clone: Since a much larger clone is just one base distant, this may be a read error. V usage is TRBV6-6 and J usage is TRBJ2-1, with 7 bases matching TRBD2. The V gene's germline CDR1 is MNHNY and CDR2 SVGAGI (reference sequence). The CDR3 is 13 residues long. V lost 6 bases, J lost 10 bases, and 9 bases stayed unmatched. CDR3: CASSPGGSDEQFF. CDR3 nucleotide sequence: TGTGCCAGCAGCCCCGGGGGGTCCGACGAGCAGTTCTTC.

CDR3 sequence: CASSLDSGSSYNEQFF. The CDR3 DNA reads TGTGCCAGCAGCTTAGATTCCGGGAGCTCCTACAATGAGCAGTTCTTC. J is TRBJ2-1 and V is TRBV7-8; D is possibly TRBD2 (6 bases). V was trimmed by 1 base and J by 0 bases, leaving 10 bases between them. The CDR3 loop spans 16 amino acids. Germline CDR1 is SGHVS and CDR2 is FQNEAQ.

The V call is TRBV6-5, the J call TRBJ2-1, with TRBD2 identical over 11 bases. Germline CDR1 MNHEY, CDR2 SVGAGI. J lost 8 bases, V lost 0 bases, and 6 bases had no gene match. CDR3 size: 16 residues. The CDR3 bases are TGTGCCAGCAGTTACTCCCTAGCGGGAGGAAAGCATGAGCAGTTCTTC. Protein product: CASSYSLAGGKHEQFF.

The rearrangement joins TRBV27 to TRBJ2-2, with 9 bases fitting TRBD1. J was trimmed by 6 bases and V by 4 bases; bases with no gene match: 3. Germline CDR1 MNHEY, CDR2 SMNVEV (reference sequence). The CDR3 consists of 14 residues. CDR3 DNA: TGTGCCAGCAGTTACAGGGGGCGTCCCGGGGAGCTGTTTTTT. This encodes CASSYRGRPGELFF.

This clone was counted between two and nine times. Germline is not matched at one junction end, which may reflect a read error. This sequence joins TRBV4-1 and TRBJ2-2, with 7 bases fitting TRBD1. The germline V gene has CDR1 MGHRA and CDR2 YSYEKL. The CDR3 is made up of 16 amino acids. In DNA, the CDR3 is TGCGCCAGCAGCCAAGATCGACAGGGTTGGCACCGGGGAGCTGTTTTT. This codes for CASSQDRQGWHRGAVF.

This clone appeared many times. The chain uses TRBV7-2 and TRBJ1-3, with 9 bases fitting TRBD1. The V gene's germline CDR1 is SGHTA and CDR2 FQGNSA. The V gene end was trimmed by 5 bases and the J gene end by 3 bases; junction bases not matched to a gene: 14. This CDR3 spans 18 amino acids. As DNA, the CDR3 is TGTGCCAGCAGCCTGACCCTACTTGGACAGGGGTTTGGAAACACCATATATTTT. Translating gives CASSLTLLGQGFGNTIYF.

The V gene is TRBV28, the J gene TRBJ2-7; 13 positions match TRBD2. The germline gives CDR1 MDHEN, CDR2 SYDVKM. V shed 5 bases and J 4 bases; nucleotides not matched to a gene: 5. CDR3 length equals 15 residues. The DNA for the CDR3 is TGTGCCAGCAGTACCGGGACTAGCGGGATTTACGAGCAGTACTTC. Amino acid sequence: CASSTGTSGIYEQYF.

The CDR3 is CASREPGLGVEQYF. In DNA form, the CDR3 reads TGTGCCAGCAGGGAACCGGGACTAGGTGTCGAGCAGTACTTC. V usage is TRBV28 and J usage is TRBJ2-7; 8 bases are shared with TRBD2. Germline trimming cut 6 bases from V and 6 bases from J; bases unmatched to any gene: 10. CDR1 and CDR2 from the germline V gene are MDHEN and SYDVKM. This CDR3 is 14 amino acids long.

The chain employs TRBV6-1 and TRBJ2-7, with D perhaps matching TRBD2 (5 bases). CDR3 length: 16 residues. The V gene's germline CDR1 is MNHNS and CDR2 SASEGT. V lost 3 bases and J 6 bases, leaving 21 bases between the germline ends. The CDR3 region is CASSEPVVATLAEQYF. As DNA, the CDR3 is TGTGCCAGCAGTGAGCCTGTTGTAGCGACGCTGGCCGAGCAGTACTTC.

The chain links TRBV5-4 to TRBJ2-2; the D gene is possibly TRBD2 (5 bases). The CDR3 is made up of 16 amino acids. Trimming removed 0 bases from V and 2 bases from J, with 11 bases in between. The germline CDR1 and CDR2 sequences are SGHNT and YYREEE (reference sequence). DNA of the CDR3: TGTGCCAGCAGCTTGGGGGGAGCCTTAAACACCGGGGAGCTGTTTTTT. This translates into CASSLGGALNTGELFF. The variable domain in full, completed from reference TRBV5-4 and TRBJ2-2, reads ETGVTQSPTHLIKTRGQQVTLRCSSQSGHNTVSWYQQALGQGPQFIFQYYREEENGRGNFPPRFSGLQFPNYSSELNVNALELDDSALYLCASSLGGALNTGELFFGEGSRLTVL.

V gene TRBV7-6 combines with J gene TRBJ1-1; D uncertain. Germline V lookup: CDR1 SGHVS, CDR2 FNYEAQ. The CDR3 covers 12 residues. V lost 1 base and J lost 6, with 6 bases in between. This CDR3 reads CASSLVWSEAFF. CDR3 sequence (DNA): TGTGCCAGCAGCTTAGTATGGTCTGAAGCTTTCTTT.

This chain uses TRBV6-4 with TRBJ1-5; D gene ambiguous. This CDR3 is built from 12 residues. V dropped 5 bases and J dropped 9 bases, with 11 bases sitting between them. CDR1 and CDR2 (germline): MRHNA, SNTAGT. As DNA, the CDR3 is TGTGCCAGCAGTCTCCCGGGGAGGCCCCAGCATTTT. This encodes CASSLPGRPQHF.

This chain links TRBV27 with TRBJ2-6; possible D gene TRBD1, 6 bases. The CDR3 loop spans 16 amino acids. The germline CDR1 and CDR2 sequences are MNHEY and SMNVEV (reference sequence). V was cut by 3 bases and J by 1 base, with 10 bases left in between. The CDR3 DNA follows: TGTGCCAGCAGTTTTCTACAGGGTTCTGGGGCCAACGTCCTGACTTTC. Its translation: CASSFLQGSGANVLTF. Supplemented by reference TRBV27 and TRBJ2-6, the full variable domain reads EAQVTQNPRYLITVTGKKLTVTCSQNMNHEYMSWYRQDPGLGLRQIYYSMNVEVTDKGDVPEGYKVSRKEKRNFPLILESPSPNQTSLYFCASSFLQGSGANVLTFGAGSRLTVL.

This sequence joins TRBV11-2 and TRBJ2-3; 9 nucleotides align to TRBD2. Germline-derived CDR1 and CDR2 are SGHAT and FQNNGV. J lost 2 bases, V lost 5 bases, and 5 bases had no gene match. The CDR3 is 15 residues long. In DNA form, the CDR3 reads TGTGCCAGCAGCCCAGCGGGAGGTCTCACAGATACGCAGTATTTT. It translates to CASSPAGGLTDTQYF.